This T cell receptor beta chain emerged from a study of radiation and T cells in renal cell carcinoma. The time point denotes: blood 4 weeks post-SBRT, at nephrectomy. Treatment defined: 15 Gy SBRT to primary tumor, nephrectomy 4 weeks later. Nephrectomy followed 15 Gy stereotactic body radiation by 4 weeks. After SBRT, blood was collected at 2 and 4 weeks, plus baseline. This renal cell carcinoma was of the clear cell type. Of note for this clone: No antigen is known for it.

The data were produced by immunoSEQ multiplex PCR, yet TCRdb's version contains in-frame clones alone and is incomplete. The profile shows 120,000 to 150,000 clones, around nine tenths of them singletons. Findings of the study overall: Without pretreatment biopsies, baseline tumor clonotype presence was undetermined.

The CDR3 totals 16 residues. Germline V gives CDR1 KGHSH, CDR2 LQKENI. Losses at the gene ends were 3 bases for V and 2 bases for J; bases not matched to a gene: 8. This receptor was taken from a woman in her fifties or sixties with renal cell carcinoma. The source was blood, collected from a patient whose treatment included radiotherapy and nephrectomy. The chain joins TRBV18 to TRBJ2-7, with 9 bases matching TRBD2. This CDR3 is CASSPLLAGKTYEQYF. For the CDR3, the DNA is TGTGCCAGCTCACCCTTACTAGCGGGTAAGACCTACGAGCAGTACTTC. Together with reference TRBV18 and TRBJ2-7, the CDR3 gives the full variable domain: NAGVMQNPRHLVRRRGQEARLRCSPMKGHSHVYWYRQLPEEGLKFMVYLQKENIIDESGMPKERFSAEFPKEGPSILRIQQVVRGDSAAYFCASSPLLAGKTYEQYFGPGTRLTVT.